These T cell receptor beta chains were read from a single sample in a study of shared clonotypes between healthy human individuals. This table comes from immunoSEQ multiplex PCR, and its TCRdb copy is limited to in-frame clones, with some not included. The sample holds roughly 1,000,000 clones, 78% seen once. Sequenced: memory CD4+ T cells from PBMCs. The receptors stem from a man aged 18 to 35 in good health. Some clones in this sample may be carry-over from other donors' samples. Both conserved end residues are part of each CDR3. D genes are given only for firm matches. The listing skips clone size in some rows; elsewhere it reads once, few, many or a size class.

CDR3nt: TGTGCCAGCAGCTTAGACGGGAGGAACACCGGGGAGCTGTTTTTT
CDR3aa: CASSLDGRNTGELFF
j_gene: TRBJ2-2
v_gene: TRBV7-2
d_gene: .
abundance: .

CDR3nt: TGTGCCAGCAGTCGACGACAGGGGGCGGGCTACACCTTC
CDR3aa: CASSRRQGAGYTF
j_gene: TRBJ1-2
v_gene: TRBV6-5
d_gene: TRBD1
abundance: .

CDR3nt: TGTGCCAGCAGCTTAGGAAGCGGGAGGTGGGACCAAGAGACCCAGTACTTC
CDR3aa: CASSLGSGRWDQETQYF
j_gene: TRBJ2-5
v_gene: TRBV13
d_gene: TRBD2
abundance: once

CDR3nt: TGTGCCAGCAGCGGGGACAGAACCTACGAGCAGTACTTC
CDR3aa: CASSGDRTYEQYF
j_gene: TRBJ2-7
v_gene: TRBV2
d_gene: TRBD1
abundance: .

CDR3nt: TGTGCCAGCACCGGACAGGGGAATACTGAAGCTTTCTTT
CDR3aa: CASTGQGNTEAFF
j_gene: TRBJ1-1
v_gene: TRBV2
d_gene: TRBD1
abundance: .

CDR3nt: TGCGCCAGCAGTGAGGGGACTCCGGGAAACACCATATATTTT
CDR3aa: CASSEGTPGNTIYF
j_gene: TRBJ1-3
v_gene: TRBV10-2
d_gene: .
abundance: .

CDR3nt: TGTGCCAGCGCAGTCGGTGGGAATCAGCCCCAGCATTTT
CDR3aa: CASAVGGNQPQHF
j_gene: TRBJ1-5
v_gene: TRBV2
d_gene: .
abundance: .

CDR3nt: TGTGCCAGCAGACTTACCGGGGCAGGCGAAAATGAAAAACTGTTTTTT
CDR3aa: CASRLTGAGENEKLFF
j_gene: TRBJ1-4
v_gene: TRBV27
d_gene: .
abundance: few

CDR3nt: TGTGCCAGCAGCCAAGATCTGGGCACGTATGAAAAACTGTTTTTT
CDR3aa: CASSQDLGTYEKLFF
j_gene: TRBJ1-4
v_gene: TRBV4-2
d_gene: .
abundance: .

CDR3nt: TGTGCCAGCAAGACAGGGGATGCTGGAAACACCATATATTTT
CDR3aa: CASKTGDAGNTIYF
j_gene: TRBJ1-3
v_gene: TRBV2
d_gene: TRBD1
abundance: .

CDR3nt: TGTGCCAGCAGTGAAGGCTTGCCCTCCAATGGCTACACCTTC
CDR3aa: CASSEGLPSNGYTF
j_gene: TRBJ1-2
v_gene: TRBV2
d_gene: .
abundance: .

CDR3nt: TGTGCCAGCAGCTCCTGGGTGGGTTTGGGAGATCAGCCCCAGCATTTT
CDR3aa: CASSSWVGLGDQPQHF
j_gene: TRBJ1-5
v_gene: TRBV5-8
d_gene: .
abundance: .

CDR3nt: TGTGCCAGCAGTTTATCCCCGGGCCCTCCAGGTACGCAGTATTTT
CDR3aa: CASSLSPGPPGTQYF
j_gene: TRBJ2-3
v_gene: TRBV27
d_gene: .
abundance: .

CDR3nt: TGTGCCAGCAGTGAAGCTGGGCTTGGGCCCACACAGTTCTTC
CDR3aa: CASSEAGLGPTQFF
j_gene: TRBJ2-1
v_gene: TRBV2
d_gene: .
abundance: .

CDR3nt: TGTGCCAGCACCCCAGTGGGTAGCGGGAGAACCGGGGAGCTGTTTTTT
CDR3aa: CASTPVGSGRTGELFF
j_gene: TRBJ2-2
v_gene: TRBV7-6
d_gene: TRBD2
abundance: .

CDR3nt: TGTGCCAGCAGCCCAGGAGGAGCGGGTGGGCAAGAGACCCAGTACTTC
CDR3aa: CASSPGGAGGQETQYF
j_gene: TRBJ2-5
v_gene: TRBV4-2
d_gene: .
abundance: once

CDR3nt: TGTGCCAGCAGCTTGGAGCTAGCGGAGGATACGCAGTATTTT
CDR3aa: CASSLELAEDTQYF
j_gene: TRBJ2-3
v_gene: TRBV5-4
d_gene: TRBD2
abundance: once

CDR3nt: TGTGCCAGCAGCTTGACAGCGGGAAACTATGGCTACACCTTC
CDR3aa: CASSLTAGNYGYTF
j_gene: TRBJ1-2
v_gene: TRBV7-3
d_gene: .
abundance: .

CDR3nt: TGCAGCGGAGCGTCCTCCTACGAGCAGTACTTC
CDR3aa: CSGASSYEQYF
j_gene: TRBJ2-7
v_gene: TRBV29-1
d_gene: .
abundance: .

CDR3nt: TGCGCCAGCAGCTCGACAGTGAACACTGAAGCTTTCTTT
CDR3aa: CASSSTVNTEAFF
j_gene: TRBJ1-1
v_gene: TRBV5-1
d_gene: .
abundance: .

CDR3nt: TGTGCCAGCAGTTCTCCGGGACAGTTACTGTTTTTT
CDR3aa: CASSSPGQLLFF
j_gene: TRBJ1-4
v_gene: TRBV6-5
d_gene: TRBD1
abundance: .

CDR3nt: TGTGCCAGCAGTTTAGACCGAGGCAATCAGCCCCAGCATTTT
CDR3aa: CASSLDRGNQPQHF
j_gene: TRBJ1-5
v_gene: TRBV2
d_gene: .
abundance: .

CDR3nt: TGTGCCAGCATCCAACTAGCGGGAGGATTCAATGAGCAGTTCTTC
CDR3aa: CASIQLAGGFNEQFF
j_gene: TRBJ2-1
v_gene: TRBV2
d_gene: TRBD2
abundance: .

CDR3nt: TGTGCCAGCAGTTTTTGGCTAGCGGGAGGAGGGTTGTTCAATGAGCAGTTCTTC
CDR3aa: CASSFWLAGGGLFNEQFF
j_gene: TRBJ2-1
v_gene: TRBV28
d_gene: TRBD2
abundance: .

CDR3nt: TGCGCCAGCAGCTTGGGGCTAGCCACCTACAATGAGCAGTTCTTC
CDR3aa: CASSLGLATYNEQFF
j_gene: TRBJ2-1
v_gene: TRBV5-1
d_gene: .
abundance: many

CDR3nt: TGTGCCAGCAGCTTAATGGACAGCACAGATACGCAGTATTTT
CDR3aa: CASSLMDSTDTQYF
j_gene: TRBJ2-3
v_gene: TRBV7-3
d_gene: .
abundance: .

CDR3nt: TGTGCCAGCAGCTTGATGGCGGGATCCCACGAGCAGTACTTC
CDR3aa: CASSLMAGSHEQYF
j_gene: TRBJ2-7
v_gene: TRBV5-4
d_gene: .
abundance: .

CDR3nt: TGTGCCAGCTCACCGCGGGAGGGGCGAGACAATTCACCCCTCCACTTT
CDR3aa: CASSPREGRDNSPLHF
j_gene: TRBJ1-6
v_gene: TRBV18
d_gene: .
abundance: .